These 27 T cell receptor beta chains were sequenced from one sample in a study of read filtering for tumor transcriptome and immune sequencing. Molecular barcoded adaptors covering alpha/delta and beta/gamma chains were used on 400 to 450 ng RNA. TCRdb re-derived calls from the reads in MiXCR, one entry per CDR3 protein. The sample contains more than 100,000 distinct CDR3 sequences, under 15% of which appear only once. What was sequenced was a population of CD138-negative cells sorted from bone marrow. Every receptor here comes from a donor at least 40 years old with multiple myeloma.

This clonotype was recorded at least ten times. CDR3 DNA: TGTGCCAGCAGCTCAAGGACACTTCCAACTAATGAAAAACTGTTTTTT. It yields the protein CASSSRTLPTNEKLFF. The genes are TRBV11-3 and TRBJ1-4; D possibly corresponds to TRBD1 (5 bases). The CDR3 is 16 amino acids. V was cut by 4 bases and J by 0 bases, with 12 bases left in between. Germline CDR1 reads SGHNT; CDR2 reads YENEEA.

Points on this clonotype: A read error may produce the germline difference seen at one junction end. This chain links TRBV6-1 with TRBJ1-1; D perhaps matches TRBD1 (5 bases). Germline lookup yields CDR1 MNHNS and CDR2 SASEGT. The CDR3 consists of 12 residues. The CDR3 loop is CASSDDSLEASF. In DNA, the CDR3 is TGTGCCAGCAGTGATGACAGCCTTGAAGCTTCCTTT.

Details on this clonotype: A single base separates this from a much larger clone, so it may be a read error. CDR3 residues: CASSYRGPEELFF. For the CDR3, the DNA is TGTGCCAGCAGTTACAGGGGGCCCGAGGAGCTGTTTTTT. J is TRBJ2-2 and V is TRBV6-8; 7 bases agree with TRBD1. After removal of 2 bases from V and 10 bases from J, the junction contained 4 bases not matched to a gene. Germline CDR1 reads MNHGY; CDR2 reads SAAAGT. This CDR3 has 13 amino acids.

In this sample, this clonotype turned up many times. In DNA, the CDR3 is TGTGCCAGCAGTGCCCCATTGACAGGGGCCCATAGCAATCAGCCCCAGCATTTT. This gives the protein CASSAPLTGAHSNQPQHF. The genes are TRBV6-1 and TRBJ1-5, with 8 bases matching TRBD1. J gave up 0 bases and V 4 bases, and 11 bases lay outside the gene matches. The CDR3 covers 18 residues. Per germline, CDR1 MNHNS and CDR2 SASEGT.

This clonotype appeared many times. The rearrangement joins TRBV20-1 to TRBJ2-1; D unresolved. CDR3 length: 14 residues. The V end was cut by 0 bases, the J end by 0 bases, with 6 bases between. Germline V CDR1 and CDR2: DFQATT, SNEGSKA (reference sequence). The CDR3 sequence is CSARDPGSYNEQFF. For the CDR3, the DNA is TGCAGTGCTAGAGATCCGGGCTCCTACAATGAGCAGTTCTTC.

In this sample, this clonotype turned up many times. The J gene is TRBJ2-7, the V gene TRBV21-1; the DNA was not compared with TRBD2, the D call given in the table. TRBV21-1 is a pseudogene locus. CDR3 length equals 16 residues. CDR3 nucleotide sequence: TGTGCCAGCAGCAAAGCGCTGGCTAGCAACACCTACGAGCAGTACTTC. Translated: CASSKALASNTYEQYF.

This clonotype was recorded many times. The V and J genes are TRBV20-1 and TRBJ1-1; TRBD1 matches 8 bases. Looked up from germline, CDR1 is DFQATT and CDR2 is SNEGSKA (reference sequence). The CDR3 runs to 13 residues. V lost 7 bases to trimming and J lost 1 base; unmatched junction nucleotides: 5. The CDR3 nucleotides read TGCAGTGTCGCGGGACAGGCGAACACTGAAGCTTTCTTT. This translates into CSVAGQANTEAFF.

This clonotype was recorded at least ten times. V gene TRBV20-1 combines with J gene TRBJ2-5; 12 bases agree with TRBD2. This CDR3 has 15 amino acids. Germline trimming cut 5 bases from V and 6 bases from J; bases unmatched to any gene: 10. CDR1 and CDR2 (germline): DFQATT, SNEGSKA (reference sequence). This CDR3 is CSAYPTSGSSKTQYF. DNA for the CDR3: TGCAGTGCTTATCCGACTAGCGGGAGTTCTAAGACCCAGTACTTC.

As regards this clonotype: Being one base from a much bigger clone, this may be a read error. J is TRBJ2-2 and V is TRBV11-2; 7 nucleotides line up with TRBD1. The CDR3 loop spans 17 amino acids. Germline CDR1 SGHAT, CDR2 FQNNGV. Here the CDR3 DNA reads TGTGCCAGCAGCAGGCCTCCGGACAGGTCGAACACCGGGGAGCTGTCTTTT. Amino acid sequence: CASSRPPDRSNTGELSF.

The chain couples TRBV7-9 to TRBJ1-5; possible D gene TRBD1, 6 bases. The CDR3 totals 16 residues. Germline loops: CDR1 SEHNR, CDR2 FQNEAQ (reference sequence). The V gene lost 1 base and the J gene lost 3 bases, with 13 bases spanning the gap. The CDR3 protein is CASSLGTTGTNQPQHF. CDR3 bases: TGTGCCAGCAGCTTAGGGACCACAGGGACCAATCAGCCCCAGCATTTT.

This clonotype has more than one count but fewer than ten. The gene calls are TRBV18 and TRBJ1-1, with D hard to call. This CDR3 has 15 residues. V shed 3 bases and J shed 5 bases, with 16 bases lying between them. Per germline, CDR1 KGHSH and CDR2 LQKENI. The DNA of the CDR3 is TGTGCCAGCTCACCCCGGGAGGTAGCTATGACTGAAGCTTTCTTT. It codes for CASSPREVAMTEAFF.

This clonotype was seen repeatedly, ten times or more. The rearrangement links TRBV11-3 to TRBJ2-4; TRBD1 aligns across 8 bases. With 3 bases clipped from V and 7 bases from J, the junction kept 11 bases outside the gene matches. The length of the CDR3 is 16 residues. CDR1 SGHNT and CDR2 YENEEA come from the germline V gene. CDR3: CASSLWTGMIGNIQYF. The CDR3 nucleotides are TGTGCCAGCAGCTTGTGGACAGGGATGATAGGTAACATTCAGTACTTC.

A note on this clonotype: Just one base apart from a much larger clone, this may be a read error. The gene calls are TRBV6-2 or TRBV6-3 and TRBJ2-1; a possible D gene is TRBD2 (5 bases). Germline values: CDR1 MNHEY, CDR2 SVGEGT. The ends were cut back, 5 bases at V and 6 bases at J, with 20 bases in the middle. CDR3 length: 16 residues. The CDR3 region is CASSHHVWESGNEQFF. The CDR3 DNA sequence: TGTGCCAGCAGTCACCACGTTTGGGAGTCGGGCAATGAGCAGTTCTTC.

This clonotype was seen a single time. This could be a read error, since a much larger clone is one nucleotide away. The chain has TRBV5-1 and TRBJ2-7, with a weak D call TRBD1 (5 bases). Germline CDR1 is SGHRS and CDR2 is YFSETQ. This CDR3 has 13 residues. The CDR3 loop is CASSGHKAYEQCF. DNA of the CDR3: TGCGCCAGCAGCGGACACAAGGCCTACGAGCAGTGCTTC. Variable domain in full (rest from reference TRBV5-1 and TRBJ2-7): KAGVTQTPRYLIKTRGQQVTLSCSPISGHRSVSWYQQTPGQGLQFLFEYFSETQRNKGNFPGRFSGRQFSNSRSEMNVSTLELGDSALYLCASSGHKAYEQCFGPGTRLTVT.

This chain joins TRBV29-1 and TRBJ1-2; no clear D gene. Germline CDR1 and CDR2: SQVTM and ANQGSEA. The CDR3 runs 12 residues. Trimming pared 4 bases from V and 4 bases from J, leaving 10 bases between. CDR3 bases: TGCAGCGTTGTCTGGGGAAGCTATGGCTACACCTTC. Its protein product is CSVVWGSYGYTF.

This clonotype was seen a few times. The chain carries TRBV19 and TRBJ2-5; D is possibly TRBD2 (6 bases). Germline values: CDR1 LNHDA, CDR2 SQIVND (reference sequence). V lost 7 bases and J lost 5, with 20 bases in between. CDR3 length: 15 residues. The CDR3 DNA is TGTGCCAGTAAGCTCCGGGACTCCGAAGGCGAGACCCAGTACTTC. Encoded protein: CASKLRDSEGETQYF. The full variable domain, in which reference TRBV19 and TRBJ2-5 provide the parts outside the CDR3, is DGGITQSPKYLFRKEGQNVTLSCEQNLNHDAMYWYRQDPGQGLRLIYYSQIVNDFQKGDIAEGYSVSREKKESFPLTVTSAQKNPTAFYLCASKLRDSEGETQYFGPGTRLLVL.

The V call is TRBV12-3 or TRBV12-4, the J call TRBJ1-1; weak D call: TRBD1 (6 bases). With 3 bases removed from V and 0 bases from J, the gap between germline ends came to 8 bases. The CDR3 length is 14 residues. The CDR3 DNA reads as TGTGCCAGCAGTTTCGGGGGCATGAACACTGAAGCTTTCTTT. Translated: CASSFGGMNTEAFF.

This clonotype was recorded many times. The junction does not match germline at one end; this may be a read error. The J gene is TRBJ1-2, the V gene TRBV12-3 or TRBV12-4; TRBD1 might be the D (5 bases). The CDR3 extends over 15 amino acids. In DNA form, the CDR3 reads TGTGCCAGCAGTTCGGACTCCCGGGGGACCTATGGCTACATCTTC. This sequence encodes CASSSDSRGTYGYIF.

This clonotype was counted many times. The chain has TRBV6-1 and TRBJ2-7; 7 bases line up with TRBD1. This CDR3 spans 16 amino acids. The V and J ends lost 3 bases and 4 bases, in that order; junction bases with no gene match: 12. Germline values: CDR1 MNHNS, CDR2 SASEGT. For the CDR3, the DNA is TGTGCCAGCAGTGAGGCCGGGTGGGACAGTTTTTACGAGCAGTACTTC. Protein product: CASSEAGWDSFYEQYF.

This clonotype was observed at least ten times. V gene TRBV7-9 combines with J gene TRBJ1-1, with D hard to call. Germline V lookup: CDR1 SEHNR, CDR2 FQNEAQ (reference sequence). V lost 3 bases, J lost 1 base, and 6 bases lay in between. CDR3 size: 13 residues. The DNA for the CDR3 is TGTGCCAGCAGCTTTAGTGGGAACACTGAAGCTTTCTTT. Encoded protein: CASSFSGNTEAFF.

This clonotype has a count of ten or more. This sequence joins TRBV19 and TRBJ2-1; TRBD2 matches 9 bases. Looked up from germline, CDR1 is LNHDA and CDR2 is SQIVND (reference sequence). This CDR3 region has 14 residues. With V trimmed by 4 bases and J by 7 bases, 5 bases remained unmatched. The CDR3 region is CASSTLSGRNEQFF. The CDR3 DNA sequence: TGTGCCAGTAGTACCCTGAGCGGGAGGAATGAGCAGTTCTTC.

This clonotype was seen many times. The chain's CDR3 is CASRQAGPYNEQFF. The CDR3 DNA reads TGTGCCAGCAGGCAAGCGGGCCCCTACAATGAGCAGTTCTTC. The chain has TRBV11-2 and TRBJ2-1; D perhaps matches TRBD2 (6 bases). The CDR3 spans 14 residues. The V end lost 6 bases, the J end lost 2 bases, and 11 bases lay between the germline ends. CDR1 is SGHAT, CDR2 FQNNGV, per germline.

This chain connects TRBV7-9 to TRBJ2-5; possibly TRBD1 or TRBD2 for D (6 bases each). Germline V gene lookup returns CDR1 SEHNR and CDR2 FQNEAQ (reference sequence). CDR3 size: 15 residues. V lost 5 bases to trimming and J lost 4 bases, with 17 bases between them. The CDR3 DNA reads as TGTGCCAGCAGCCGGAGACTGGGGGGCCGAGAGACCCAGTACTTC. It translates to CASSRRLGGRETQYF. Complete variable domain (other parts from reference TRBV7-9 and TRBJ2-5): DTGVSQNPRHKITKRGQNVTFRCDPISEHNRLYWYRQTLGQGPEFLTYFQNEAQLEKSRLLSDRFSAERPKGSFSTLEIQRTEQGDSAMYLCASSRRLGGRETQYFGPGTRLLVL.

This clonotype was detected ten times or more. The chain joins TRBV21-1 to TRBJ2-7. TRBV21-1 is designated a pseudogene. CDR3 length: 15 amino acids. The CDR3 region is CASSKGVVLSYEQYF. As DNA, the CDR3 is TGTGCCAGCAGCAAAGGTGTGGTTCTCTCCTACGAGCAGTACTTC.

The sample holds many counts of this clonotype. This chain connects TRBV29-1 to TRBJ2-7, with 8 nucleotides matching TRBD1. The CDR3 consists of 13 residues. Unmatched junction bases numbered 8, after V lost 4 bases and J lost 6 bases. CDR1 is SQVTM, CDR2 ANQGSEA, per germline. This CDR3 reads CSVAPDREGEQYF. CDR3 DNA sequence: TGCAGCGTTGCACCGGACAGGGAAGGCGAGCAGTACTTC.

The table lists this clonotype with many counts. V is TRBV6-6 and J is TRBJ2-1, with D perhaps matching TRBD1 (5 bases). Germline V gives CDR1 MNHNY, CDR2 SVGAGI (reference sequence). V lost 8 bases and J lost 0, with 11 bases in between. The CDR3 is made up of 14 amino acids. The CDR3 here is CASVRDSSYNEQFF. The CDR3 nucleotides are TGTGCCAGCGTTCGAGACAGCTCCTACAATGAGCAGTTCTTC.

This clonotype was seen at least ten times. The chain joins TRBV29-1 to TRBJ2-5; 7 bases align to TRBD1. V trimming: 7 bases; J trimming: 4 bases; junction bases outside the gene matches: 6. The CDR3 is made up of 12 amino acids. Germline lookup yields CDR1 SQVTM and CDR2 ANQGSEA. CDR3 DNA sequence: TGCAGCGATGACAGGGCCGGAGAGACCCAGTACTTC. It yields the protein CSDDRAGETQYF.